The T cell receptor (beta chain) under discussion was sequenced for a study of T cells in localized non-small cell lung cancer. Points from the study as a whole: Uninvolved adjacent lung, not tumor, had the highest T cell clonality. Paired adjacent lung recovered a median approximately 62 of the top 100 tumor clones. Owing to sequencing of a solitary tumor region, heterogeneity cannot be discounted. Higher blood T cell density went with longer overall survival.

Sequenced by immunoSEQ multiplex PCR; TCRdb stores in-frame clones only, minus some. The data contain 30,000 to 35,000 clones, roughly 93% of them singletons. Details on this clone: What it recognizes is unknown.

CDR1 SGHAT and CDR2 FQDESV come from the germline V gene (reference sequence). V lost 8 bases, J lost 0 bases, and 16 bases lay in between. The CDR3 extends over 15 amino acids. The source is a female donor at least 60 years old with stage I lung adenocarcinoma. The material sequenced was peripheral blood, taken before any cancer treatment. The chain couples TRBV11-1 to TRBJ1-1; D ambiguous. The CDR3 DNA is TGTGCCAGCCGTCGTTTTGCTATGATGAACACTGAAGCTTTCTTT. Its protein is CASRRFAMMNTEAFF. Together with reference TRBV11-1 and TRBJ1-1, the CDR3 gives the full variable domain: EAEVAQSPRYKITEKSQAVAFWCDPISGHATLYWYRQILGQGPELLVQFQDESVVDDSQLPKDRFSAERLKGVDSTLKIQPAELGDSAMYLCASRRFAMMNTEAFFGQGTRLTVV.